The rows below give T cell receptor beta chains drawn from one sample of a study of blood T cell repertoires in COVID-19. TCRdb keeps only in-frame clones here, not all; method: immunoSEQ multiplex PCR. Of 45,000 to 55,000 clones listed, 82% were seen once; the top ten hold more than 9%. Sequencing was carried out using peripheral blood. Every receptor here comes from a man older than 75 with COVID-19, enrolled during active disease. Each CDR3 is given with its conserved first and last residue. Each record gives: D gene, J gene, clone size, V gene, CDR3 DNA, CDR3 protein. A D gene is named only where the DNA matches it firmly. A row's size may be missing; if present it is once, few, many or a size class.

TRBD1	TRBJ1-6	once	TRBV5-6	TGTGCCAGCAGCGCGATAGACAGGGAGTATTCACCCCTCCACTTT	CASSAIDREYSPLHF
NA	TRBJ2-5	NA	TRBV10-1	TGCGCCAGCAGTTATATCGGTATGAAGACCCAGTACTTC	CASSYIGMKTQYF
NA	TRBJ1-2	few	TRBV28	TGTGCCAGCAGTCCAGGGGAGAGAGGCTACACCTTC	CASSPGERGYTF
TRBD1	TRBJ1-5	NA	TRBV18	TGTGCCAGCACTCAAGGCGGCAGGGGGCTGGGTAGCAATCAGCCCCAGCATTTT	CASTQGGRGLGSNQPQHF
NA	TRBJ1-1	NA	TRBV7-6	TGTGCCAGCAGCTTAGCCCTCTCTCAGTACACTGAAGCTTTCTTT	CASSLALSQYTEAFF
NA	TRBJ2-1	NA	TRBV6-5	TGTGCCAGCAGTACCTCGGGTGAGCAGTTCTTC	CASSTSGEQFF
NA	TRBJ1-5	NA	TRBV12-2	TGTGCAAGTCGCTTGAAAGACAGAAGCAATCAGCCCCAGCATTTT	CASRLKDRSNQPQHF
NA	TRBJ1-2	NA	TRBV7-9	TGTGCCAGCAGCTTAGCGGACAGTCCATATGGCTACACCTTC	CASSLADSPYGYTF
NA	TRBJ1-1	NA	TRBV19	TGTGCCAGTACCGGGGAGGCAGGTCGCGTGGGCGGTGAAGCTTTCTTT	CASTGEAGRVGGEAFF
TRBD2	TRBJ2-2	NA	TRBV5-1	TGCGCCAGCAGTCCTCTAGCGGGAGGAACCGGGGAGCTGTTTTTT	CASSPLAGGTGELFF
TRBD1	TRBJ2-2	NA	TRBV6-4	TGTGCCAGCAGGCGAGGACAGGGGGCGACCGGGGAGCTGTTTTTT	CASRRGQGATGELFF
NA	TRBJ2-1	NA	TRBV7-2	TGTGCCGGATTTGGACATAGCTCCTACAATGAGCAGTTCTTC	CAGFGHSSYNEQFF
TRBD2	TRBJ2-3	NA	TRBV6-2/TRBV6-3	TGTGCCAGCAGTTACGAGGCGGGACTAGCGGGGGGGTCGGTAGAAACAGATACGCAGTATTTT	CASSYEAGLAGGSVETDTQYF
NA	TRBJ2-1	NA	TRBV9	TGTGCCAGCAGCGCATCGGGACTGGTACACAATGAGCAGTTCTTC	CASSASGLVHNEQFF
NA	TRBJ2-1	NA	TRBV3-1/TRBV3-2	TGTGCCAGCAGCCAAGAAGTATCGGCCTACAATGAGCAGTTCTTC	CASSQEVSAYNEQFF
NA	TRBJ2-1	NA	TRBV6-5	TGTGCCAGCAGTTACTCGATGGCGGGCGTCAATGAGCAGTTCTTC	CASSYSMAGVNEQFF
NA	TRBJ1-2	NA	TRBV19	TGTGCCAGTAGTCCGGGGGACTGGGGCTACACCTTC	CASSPGDWGYTF
NA	TRBJ1-1	NA	TRBV24-1	TGTGCCACCAGTAGTGCAGGGAACACTGAAGCTTTCTTT	CATSSAGNTEAFF
NA	TRBJ1-2	NA	TRBV7-2	TGTGCCAGCAGCTCGCGTGAGGGGGGGCCTACGAGGGGCTACACCTTC	CASSSREGGPTRGYTF
NA	TRBJ1-1	few	TRBV4-3	TGCGCCAGCAGTTTGACAGAGAACACTGAAGCTTTCTTT	CASSLTENTEAFF
TRBD1	TRBJ1-3	NA	TRBV28	TGTGCCAGCAGTACAACCGGGACAGGGGATGGAAACACCATATATTTT	CASSTTGTGDGNTIYF
NA	TRBJ2-1	NA	TRBV7-9	TGTGCCAGCAGCTTTCACAGGGTCAGCCTCAATGAGCAGTTCTTC	CASSFHRVSLNEQFF
NA	TRBJ1-4	NA	TRBV5-8	TGTGCCAGCAGCTTGGTGACTCCGGGTGGTGAAAAACTGTTTTTT	CASSLVTPGGEKLFF
NA	TRBJ1-2	NA	TRBV28	TGTGCCAGCAGCGTACTCCAGGGCCCCAACTATGGCTACACCTTC	CASSVLQGPNYGYTF
NA	TRBJ2-7	NA	TRBV6-2/TRBV6-3	TGTGCCAGCAGTTTGGGACTGAACATTATAACACCCTACGAGCAGTACTTC	CASSLGLNIITPYEQYF
NA	TRBJ1-5	few	TRBV30	TGTGCCTGGAGAGGGGGGGCGGATAGCAATCAGCCCCAGCATTTT	CAWRGGADSNQPQHF
NA	TRBJ2-3	NA	TRBV30	TGTGCCTGGGCTACTACAGGATCAAGCACAGATACGCAGTATTTT	CAWATTGSSTDTQYF
NA	TRBJ1-3	few	TRBV11-2	TGTGCCAGCAGCTTAGTTTTTCAGCGCCTAGGAGCTGGAAACACCATATATTTT	CASSLVFQRLGAGNTIYF
TRBD1	TRBJ1-5	NA	TRBV10-3	TGTGCCATTTCTTCCGGGACAGGGAACACTAATAGCAATCAGCCCCAGCATTTT	CAISSGTGNTNSNQPQHF
NA	TRBJ1-2	NA	TRBV5-5	TGTGCCAGCAGCTTACAGCCTAACTATGGCTACACCTTC	CASSLQPNYGYTF
NA	TRBJ2-1	NA	TRBV24-1	TGTGCCACCAGTGATTTATCCCAGGATCATGAGCAGTTCTTC	CATSDLSQDHEQFF
NA	TRBJ2-1	NA	TRBV14	TGTGCCAGCAGCCAAGGCAGGCCAACCTACAATGAGCAGTTCTTC	CASSQGRPTYNEQFF
TRBD1	TRBJ1-2	NA	TRBV25-1	TGTGCCAGCAGTGAGGGGGACAGGGGCTATGGCTACACCTTC	CASSEGDRGYGYTF
NA	TRBJ1-2	many	TRBV6-5	TGTGCCAGCAGTTCAACTCCAAACTATGGCTACACCTTC	CASSSTPNYGYTF
TRBD2	TRBJ2-1	NA	TRBV5-1	TGCGCCAGCGGCGGACTAGCGGGAGCTGATGAGCAGTTCTTC	CASGGLAGADEQFF
TRBD1	TRBJ2-1	once	TRBV3-1/TRBV3-2	TGTGCCAGCAGAGCCCCTACAGGGGACAATGAGCAGTTCTTC	CASRAPTGDNEQFF
TRBD1	TRBJ1-1	NA	TRBV28	TGTGCCAGCATCCTAGCAGGGGGCTATGCTGAAGCTTTCTTT	CASILAGGYAEAFF
NA	TRBJ1-5	NA	TRBV2	TGTGCCAGCAGTGTTCAGGGAGGTAATCAGCCCCAGCATTTT	CASSVQGGNQPQHF
TRBD1	TRBJ1-1	NA	TRBV29-1	TGCAGCGTGGGACAGGGCGCAGAAGCTTTCTTT	CSVGQGAEAFF
NA	TRBJ2-5	NA	TRBV7-2	TGTGCCAGCAGCTCCCGACAGATAGAGACCCAGTACTTC	CASSSRQIETQYF
NA	TRBJ1-4	NA	TRBV14	TGTGCCAGCAGCCAGGGAGGTCTTAATGAAAAACTGTTTTTT	CASSQGGLNEKLFF
NA	TRBJ1-6	NA	TRBV27	TGTGCCAACAGTTTATCCCTCCCCACAGGGAATTCACCCCTCCACTTT	CANSLSLPTGNSPLHF
TRBD1	TRBJ1-1	NA	TRBV6-5	TGTGCCAGCAGTTACCCGGACAGGGGTGGTGAAGCTTTCTTT	CASSYPDRGGEAFF
TRBD1	TRBJ1-1	NA	TRBV18	TGTGCCAGCTCCCCCGGACAGGGGGCCACTGAAGCTTTCTTT	CASSPGQGATEAFF
TRBD1	TRBJ1-2	NA	TRBV19	TGTGCCAGTAGTACGGACAGGGATCGTGGCTACACCTTC	CASSTDRDRGYTF
NA	TRBJ2-7	NA	TRBV5-4	TGTGCCAGCAGGCAAGACAAAGGCCCCTACGAGCAGTACTTC	CASRQDKGPYEQYF
TRBD2	TRBJ2-5	NA	TRBV5-4	TGTGCCAGCAGCTTTGGACTAGCACAACAAGAGACCCAGTACTTC	CASSFGLAQQETQYF
NA	TRBJ2-2	NA	TRBV14	TGTGCCAGCAGCCAAGTCGGGACACAAAACACCGGGGAGCTGTTTTTT	CASSQVGTQNTGELFF
NA	TRBJ1-1	NA	TRBV6-2/TRBV6-3	TGTGCCAGCAGTTTCGCAGTGAACACTGAAGCTTTCTTT	CASSFAVNTEAFF
NA	TRBJ1-1	NA	TRBV12-2	TGTGCAAGTCGCTTAAAAGGGGCAGGGGAGACTGAAGCTTTCTTT	CASRLKGAGETEAFF
NA	TRBJ2-2	NA	TRBV6-4	TGTGCCAGCATCGAGTCGGGGGCCGGGGAGCTGTTTTTT	CASIESGAGELFF
TRBD2	TRBJ2-3	NA	TRBV29-1	TGCAGCGTTGAGGGCGGGAGGGGAGCAGATACGCAGTATTTT	CSVEGGRGADTQYF
TRBD1	TRBJ1-2	NA	TRBV5-4	TGTGCCAGCAGCCCGGACAGGGGGGACTATGGCTACACCTTC	CASSPDRGDYGYTF
NA	TRBJ1-6	NA	TRBV5-1	TGCGCCAGCAGCTTGCAGGCCCGGGGTTCACCCCTCCACTTT	CASSLQARGSPLHF
NA	TRBJ2-2	few	TRBV5-1	TGCGCCAGCAGCTTTATTAGCGGAACGAACACCGGGGAGCTGTTTTTT	CASSFISGTNTGELFF
NA	TRBJ1-1	NA	TRBV11-1	TGTGCCAGCAGCTTAGGTCGGGGGAAGGACACTGAAGCTTTCTTT	CASSLGRGKDTEAFF
NA	TRBJ1-1	NA	TRBV30	TGTGCCTGGAGTGTACAAGGGGCGAACACTGAAGCTTTCTTT	CAWSVQGANTEAFF
TRBD1	TRBJ1-2	NA	TRBV6-1	TGTGCCAGCAGTGAAGGATGGCAGGGGGCAGGAGGCTACACCTTC	CASSEGWQGAGGYTF
TRBD2	TRBJ2-5	NA	TRBV5-4	TGTGCCAGCAGCTTACTAGCGGGAGGGACCAGAGAGACCCAGTACTTC	CASSLLAGGTRETQYF
NA	TRBJ1-6	NA	TRBV7-2	TGTGCCAGCAGCCCCTCGGCCAGGGAGGTCCCCTATTCGAATTCACCCCTCCACTTT	CASSPSAREVPYSNSPLHF